This entry lists 31 T cell receptor beta chains sequenced from one sample in a study of shared clonotypes between healthy human individuals. CD45RO-negative, CCR7-positively selected cells formed the naive CD8 fraction, excluding terminally differentiated effector memory CD45RA+ cells. Method: immunoSEQ multiplex PCR; TCRdb's copy keeps in-frame clones and lacks some. The table lists roughly 2 million clones, about 94% of them singletons. Sequencing input: naive CD8+ T cells sorted from blood. Source of these receptors: a man aged 18-30 years in good health.

The chain recombines TRBV28 with TRBJ2-2; 11 bases fit TRBD1. In germline, CDR1 is MDHEN, CDR2 SYDVKM. Trimming cost V 6 bases and J 4 bases; bases outside gene matches: 10. This CDR3 spans 17 amino acids. CDR3 region: CASSPPGQGVATGELFF. Here the CDR3 DNA reads TGTGCCAGCAGCCCCCCGGGACAGGGGGTAGCCACCGGGGAGCTGTTTTTT.

The rearrangement joins TRBV2 to TRBJ2-4; 11 nucleotides align to TRBD2. The germline V gene encodes CDR1 SNHLY and CDR2 FYNNEI. The CDR3 has 19 amino acids. V shed 3 bases and J 0 bases; nucleotides not matched to a gene: 10. CDR3 sequence: CASSDRLAGGEIAKNIQYF. The CDR3 bases are TGTGCCAGCAGTGATCGGCTAGCGGGGGGCGAAATAGCCAAAAACATTCAGTACTTC.

The V call is TRBV27, the J call TRBJ2-2; 9 bases are shared with TRBD2. Looked up from germline, CDR1 is MNHEY and CDR2 is SMNVEV (reference sequence). With V trimmed by 5 bases and J by 1 base, 5 bases remained unmatched. The CDR3 runs 16 residues. This CDR3 is CASSPRTSENTGELFF. CDR3 DNA: TGTGCCAGCAGTCCGAGGACTAGCGAGAACACCGGGGAGCTGTTTTTT.

A remark on this clone: This CDR3 is also generated by other DNA sequences in the sample. This chain uses TRBV19 with TRBJ2-7, with 10 bases identical to TRBD1. This CDR3 is built from 15 residues. Unmatched junction bases numbered 6, after V lost 4 bases and J lost 3 bases. Germline V lookup: CDR1 LNHDA, CDR2 SQIVND (reference sequence). CDR3 bases: TGTGCCAGTAGTACGCTCAGGGACAGGGGCTACGAGCAGTACTTC. This gives the protein CASSTLRDRGYEQYF.

This clone was recorded only once. The CDR3 protein is CSVVGQGATEAFF. CDR3 DNA sequence: TGCAGCGTTGTAGGGCAGGGGGCCACTGAAGCTTTCTTT. The rearrangement uses TRBV29-1 and TRBJ1-1, with 8 bases that match TRBD1. V dropped 4 bases and J dropped 4; count of bases not matched to a gene: 5. From germline, CDR1 is SQVTM and CDR2 ANQGSEA. The CDR3 covers 13 residues. Full variable domain (missing parts from reference TRBV29-1 and TRBJ1-1): SAVISQKPSRDICQRGTSLTIQCQVDSQVTMMFWYRQQPGQSLTLIATANQGSEATYESGFVIDKFPISRPNLTFSTLTVSNMSPEDSSIYLCSVVGQGATEAFFGQGTRLTVV.

The rearrangement uses TRBV7-9 and TRBJ2-7; 7 nucleotides align to TRBD1. The CDR3 is made up of 16 amino acids. Germline lookup yields CDR1 SEHNR and CDR2 FQNEAQ (reference sequence). Trimming removed 5 bases from V and 1 base from J; junction bases left unmatched: 11. CDR3 coding DNA: TGTGCCAGCAGCCCCTGGGGACAGAACCATTCCTACGAGCAGTACTTC. Its translation: CASSPWGQNHSYEQYF. The variable domain in full, with the rest retrieved from reference TRBV7-9 and TRBJ2-7, is DTGVSQNPRHKITKRGQNVTFRCDPISEHNRLYWYRQTLGQGPEFLTYFQNEAQLEKSRLLSDRFSAERPKGSFSTLEIQRTEQGDSAMYLCASSPWGQNHSYEQYFGPGTRLTVT.

V gene TRBV2 combines with J gene TRBJ1-2; 7 bases agree with TRBD1. V lost 6 bases and J lost 2; bases outside the gene matches: 6. This CDR3 spans 14 amino acids. Per germline, CDR1 SNHLY and CDR2 FYNNEI. The CDR3 loop is CASSDGQVNYGYTF. CDR3 DNA: TGTGCCAGCAGCGATGGACAGGTCAACTATGGCTACACCTTC.

The gene calls are TRBV10-3 and TRBJ1-1, with TRBD1 as a possible D gene (6 bases). CDR1 is ENHRY, CDR2 SYGVKD, per germline. This CDR3 is 14 amino acids long. Trimming stripped 2 bases from V and 12 bases from J, with 19 bases between. DNA of the CDR3: TGTGCCATCAGTGAGCCTACAGGGTTCCCGAAATCTTTCTTT. Translating gives CAISEPTGFPKSFF.

The genes are TRBV11-2 and TRBJ2-7; no firm D call. There are 14 residues in the CDR3. V lost 5 bases, J lost 3 bases, and 14 bases lay in between. CDR1 is SGHAT and CDR2 is FQNNGV in the germline V gene. This CDR3 is CASSPPWTLYEQYF. The CDR3 region has the DNA TGTGCCAGCAGCCCCCCCTGGACGCTCTACGAGCAGTACTTC. Supplemented by reference TRBV11-2 and TRBJ2-7, the full variable domain reads EAGVAQSPRYKIIEKRQSVAFWCNPISGHATLYWYQQILGQGPKLLIQFQNNGVVDDSQLPKDRFSAERLKGVDSTLKIQPAKLEDSAVYLCASSPPWTLYEQYFGPGTRLTVT.

The chain carries TRBV7-9 and TRBJ2-3; TRBD2 matches 11 bases. This CDR3 has 15 residues. Trimming removed 6 bases from V and 6 bases from J; junction bases left unmatched: 8. Germline-derived CDR1 and CDR2 are SEHNR and FQNEAQ (reference sequence). The chain's CDR3 is CASSNLAGGKDTQYF. The CDR3 DNA follows: TGTGCCAGCAGTAACCTAGCGGGGGGTAAGGATACGCAGTATTTT.

This chain uses TRBV11-2 with TRBJ2-2; D perhaps matches TRBD2 (5 bases). The V end was cut by 1 base, the J end by 8 bases, with 5 bases between. Germline lookup yields CDR1 SGHAT and CDR2 FQNNGV. The CDR3 runs 12 residues. The CDR3 DNA is TGTGCCAGCAGCTTAGCGGGGGGGGAGCTGTTTTTT. As protein: CASSLAGGELFF.

The chain combines TRBV29-1 with TRBJ1-1; D is unclear. Germline values: CDR1 SQVTM, CDR2 ANQGSEA. This CDR3 comprises 10 residues. Trimming left V 4 bases short and J 4 bases short, with 4 bases between. The CDR3 is CSVASTEAFF. CDR3 DNA: TGCAGCGTTGCCAGCACTGAAGCTTTCTTT.

The rearrangement links TRBV5-1 to TRBJ1-2; 9 nucleotides align to TRBD1. The length of the CDR3 is 15 residues. The V gene's germline CDR1 is SGHRS and CDR2 YFSETQ. The V gene end was trimmed by 5 bases and the J gene end by 8 bases; junction bases not matched to a gene: 13. The CDR3 sequence: CASRPDRDRAVGYTF. Here the CDR3 DNA reads TGCGCCAGCAGACCTGACCGGGACAGGGCAGTCGGCTACACCTTC.

This chain joins TRBV27 and TRBJ1-2; the match to TRBD1 covers 7 bases. The V segment lost 6 bases and the J segment 4 bases; nucleotides outside the gene matches: 5. CDR1 and CDR2 (germline): MNHEY, SMNVEV (reference sequence). The CDR3 runs 13 residues. The CDR3 loop is CASSETGFYGYTF. The CDR3 DNA reads as TGTGCCAGCAGCGAGACAGGGTTCTATGGCTACACCTTC.

This clone was observed a single time. The CDR3 here is CASSMRSGVGVVTEAFF. In DNA form, the CDR3 reads TGTGCCAGTAGTATGCGATCGGGTGTTGGGGTTGTTACTGAAGCTTTCTTT. The V gene is TRBV19, the J gene TRBJ1-1; D remains ambiguous. With 3 bases removed from V and 5 bases from J, the gap between germline ends came to 22 bases. Germline values: CDR1 LNHDA, CDR2 SQIVND (reference sequence). The CDR3 sequence is 17 residues long. Drawing the rest from reference TRBV19 and TRBJ1-1, the complete variable domain is DGGITQSPKYLFRKEGQNVTLSCEQNLNHDAMYWYRQDPGQGLRLIYYSQIVNDFQKGDIAEGYSVSREKKESFPLTVTSAQKNPTAFYLCASSMRSGVGVVTEAFFGQGTRLTVV.

The V call is TRBV27, the J call TRBJ2-5, with D possibly TRBD2 on 6 matching bases. Germline V gene sequence: CDR1 MNHEY, CDR2 SMNVEV (reference sequence). V was pared by 10 bases and J by 4 bases, with 19 bases between. CDR3 size: 14 residues. This CDR3 reads CATMNLGGIETQYF. CDR3 bases: TGTGCCACCATGAATCTCGGCGGGATAGAGACCCAGTACTTC.

This clone was counted once. The chain combines TRBV30 with TRBJ2-7; TRBD1 matches 8 bases. J gave up 3 bases and V 5 bases, and 6 bases lay outside the gene matches. This CDR3 comprises 13 residues. Germline CDR1 reads GTSNPN; CDR2 reads SVGIG (reference sequence). The chain's CDR3 is CAWDLGTGYEQYF. In nucleotides, the CDR3 is TGTGCCTGGGACCTAGGGACAGGCTACGAGCAGTACTTC.

For this clone: A read error may account for a junction end that differs from germline. The rearrangement links TRBV27 to TRBJ2-7, with a tentative D call TRBD1 (5 bases). This CDR3 has 13 residues. Germline assignment: CDR1 MNHEY and CDR2 SMNVEV (reference sequence). The CDR3 sequence: CASGLTASYEQYF. Written as DNA, the CDR3 is TGTGCCAGCGGTTTGACAGCCTCCTACGAGCAGTACTTC.

The V call is TRBV14, the J call TRBJ2-5; 9 bases fit TRBD1. This CDR3 has 16 residues. V shed 9 bases, J shed 4 bases, and the junction held 15 bases outside the gene matches. CDR1 and CDR2 from the germline V gene are SGHDN and FVKESK. The chain's CDR3 is CARKVADRGRVETQYF. CDR3 DNA: TGTGCCAGGAAGGTCGCGGACAGGGGCCGGGTAGAGACCCAGTACTTC.

The chain links TRBV29-1 to TRBJ2-1; TRBD1 agrees at 8 bases. CDR3 length equals 13 residues. J was trimmed by 3 bases and V by 7 bases; bases with no gene match: 5. CDR1 SQVTM and CDR2 ANQGSEA come from the germline V gene. CDR3 sequence reads: CSDWDRSYNEQFF. The CDR3 DNA is TGCAGCGACTGGGACAGGAGCTACAATGAGCAGTTCTTC.

The V and J genes are TRBV10-3 and TRBJ2-5; TRBD2 is a possible D gene (6 bases). The CDR3 is 13 residues long. Germline V gene lookup returns CDR1 ENHRY and CDR2 SYGVKD. The ends were cut back, 5 bases at V and 5 bases at J, with 12 bases in the middle. The CDR3 DNA sequence: TGTGCCATCAGTCGAGTAGCGGCCGAGACCCAGTACTTC. Protein: CAISRVAAETQYF.

This chain's CDR3 is CASSHPAPPFEQFF. CDR3 DNA: TGCGCCAGCAGCCACCCCGCGCCCCCTTTTGAGCAGTTCTTC. The V call is TRBV4-1, the J call TRBJ2-1; D remains ambiguous. V was pared by 3 bases and J by 9 bases, with 15 bases between. The CDR3 totals 14 residues. Germline-derived CDR1 and CDR2 are MGHRA and YSYEKL.

The chain has TRBV2 and TRBJ1-1; D unresolved. The CDR3 is 13 amino acids. Trimming pared 2 bases from V and 7 bases from J, leaving 11 bases between. CDR1 and CDR2 (germline): SNHLY, FYNNEI. CDR3 nucleotides: TGTGCCAGCAGTGAACAGAAGGGCGATGAAGCTTTCTTT. Translating gives CASSEQKGDEAFF.

This sequence joins TRBV7-6 and TRBJ2-7, with D possibly being TRBD1 or TRBD2 (5 bases each). V was clipped by 0 bases and J by 2 bases, with 17 bases between them. The CDR3 has 17 amino acids. Germline values: CDR1 SGHVS, CDR2 FNYEAQ. CDR3 DNA sequence: TGTGCCAGCAGCTTAGCGTTTGAAGGGACGGAAACCTACGAGCAGTACTTC. Amino acids: CASSLAFEGTETYEQYF.

The chain couples TRBV5-6 to TRBJ2-7; D unresolved. This CDR3 comprises 12 residues. The germline V and J ends were trimmed by 3 bases and 3 bases, with 7 bases remaining between them. Germline V CDR1 and CDR2: SGHDT, YYEEEE. Written as DNA, the CDR3 is TGTGCCAGCAGCTACAACAGCTACGAGCAGTACTTC. It specifies CASSYNSYEQYF.

As DNA, the CDR3 is TGTGCCACCCGGCCGATGAACACCGGGGAGCTGTTTTTT. Translation: CATRPMNTGELFF. The chain is built from TRBV15 and TRBJ2-2, with no clear D. Trimming removed 8 bases from V and 1 base from J, with 8 bases in between. The CDR3 totals 13 residues. Germline V gene sequence: CDR1 LNHNV, CDR2 YYDKDF (reference sequence).

The chain links TRBV30 to TRBJ2-7; D ambiguous. Trimming took off 2 bases at V and 3 bases at J, with 11 bases between the two ends. The CDR3 length is 13 residues. CDR1 and CDR2 from the germline V gene are GTSNPN and SVGIG (reference sequence). CDR3 bases: TGTGCCTGGAGTTCCGGAACCGGCTACGAGCAGTACTTC. It is translated as CAWSSGTGYEQYF.

This sequence joins TRBV5-6 and TRBJ2-4, with TRBD2 matching over 10 bases. The CDR3 is made up of 14 amino acids. V was clipped by 5 bases and J by 6 bases; unmatched bases: 5. The germline V gene encodes CDR1 SGHDT and CDR2 YYEEEE. The CDR3 region is CASSPGLALNIQYF. The CDR3 DNA reads as TGTGCCAGCAGTCCGGGACTAGCGTTAAACATTCAGTACTTC. The variable domain in full, completed from reference TRBV5-6 and TRBJ2-4, reads DAGVTQSPTHLIKTRGQQVTLRCSPKSGHDTVSWYQQALGQGPQFIFQYYEEEERQRGNFPDRFSGHQFPNYSSELNVNALLLGDSALYLCASSPGLALNIQYFGAGTRLSVL.

The chain employs TRBV6-5 and TRBJ1-4, with D perhaps TRBD1 (5 bases). Trimming pared 0 bases from V and 7 bases from J, leaving 12 bases between. The CDR3 has 15 residues. Germline assignment: CDR1 MNHEY and CDR2 SVGAGI. CDR3 amino acids: CASSYSRDGREKLFF. In DNA form, the CDR3 reads TGTGCCAGCAGTTACTCGCGGGACGGACGTGAAAAACTGTTTTTT.

The gene calls are TRBV6-1 and TRBJ2-1; 10 bases are a match to TRBD2. The CDR3 sequence is 18 residues long. The V and J ends lost 0 bases and 7 bases, in that order; junction bases with no gene match: 12. CDR1 MNHNS and CDR2 SASEGT come from the germline V gene. The CDR3 protein is CASSEAWGMGAGGNEQFF. For the CDR3, the DNA is TGTGCCAGCAGTGAAGCATGGGGGATGGGAGCGGGAGGGAATGAGCAGTTCTTC.

This clone was recorded only once. The chain links TRBV4-3 to TRBJ2-3; D may be TRBD1 or TRBD2 (6 bases each). The germline V gene encodes CDR1 LGHNA and CDR2 YSLEER. Trimming cost V 0 bases and J 3 bases, with 19 bases left between them. This CDR3 has 18 residues. CDR3 nucleotides: TGCGCCAGCAGCCAAGATCCCCTAGGGGGGAGTGAAACAGATACGCAGTATTTT. This translates into CASSQDPLGGSETDTQYF.